The source of this T cell receptor beta chain is a study of shared clonotypes between healthy human individuals. Study at large: Each donor's CD8 memory used one plate, CD8 naive two, each CD4 subset three. Overall study results and limits: Generally, naive subsets (rather than memory subsets) showed larger estimated richness.

The V gene lost 0 bases and the J gene lost 5 bases, with 13 bases spanning the gap. Germline CDR1 is GTSNPN and CDR2 is SVGIG (reference sequence). CDR3 size: 14 residues. Worth noting for this clone: Its cognate antigen is unknown.

Splitting of each subset's genomic DNA was done evenly across several immunoSEQ plates. Generated by immunoSEQ multiplex PCR, the TCRdb table keeps only in-frame clones and is missing some. This table has roughly 1 million clones, under 80% appearing once. Donors comprised healthy HIV-negative adults lacking recent acute infections or vaccinations. The sequenced material came from memory CD4+ T cells sorted from blood. Subset described: CD45RA-negative fraction. The TCR sequence derives from a young man in good health. The genes are TRBV30 and TRBJ1-1, with D maybe TRBD1 (6 bases). For the CDR3, the DNA is TGTGCCTGGAGTGTAATGGGGGCGATGACTGAAGCTTTCTTT. Residues: CAWSVMGAMTEAFF.